One sample yielded the 21 T cell receptor beta chains listed below, sequenced in a study of blood T cells in healthy people across ages. A second PCR, run for about 7 to 11 cycles, used a sample-barcoded 5' primer plus a J-beta primer mix. From the 5' RACE reads, TCRdb called clonotypes with MiXCR, one entry per CDR3 protein. Counted here are over 1,300,000 distinct CDR3 sequences, approximately 59% occurring once; the ten biggest clones make up under 8.5%. The sample comprised blood. Receptor source: a man aged 18-30 years in good health.

V and J are TRBV2 and TRBJ2-5; perhaps TRBD2 as D (6 bases). This CDR3 comprises 15 residues. The germline gives CDR1 SNHLY, CDR2 FYNNEI. Trimming left V 1 base short and J 5 bases short, with 14 bases between. CDR3 loop: CASSEVPGEGETQYF. The CDR3 DNA sequence: TGTGCCAGCAGTGAAGTCCCGGGAGAAGGGGAGACCCAGTACTTC.

V and J are TRBV24-1 and TRBJ2-1; D perhaps matches TRBD2 (5 bases). CDR1 KGHDR and CDR2 SFDVKD come from the germline V gene. Trimming stripped 5 bases from V and 8 bases from J, with 6 bases between. The CDR3 spans 11 residues. CDR3 bases: TGTGCCACCAGTGGAGGGCATGAGCAGTTCTTC. It is translated as CATSGGHEQFF.

V gene TRBV5-1 combines with J gene TRBJ2-3; TRBD2 matches at 7 bases. Trimming took 1 base from V and 5 from J; bases not matched to a gene: 4. CDR3 length equals 14 residues. CDR1 and CDR2 (germline): SGHRS, YFSETQ. The CDR3 sequence: CASSLMGREDTQYF. The CDR3 DNA follows: TGCGCCAGCAGCTTGATGGGGAGGGAAGATACGCAGTATTTT.

The rearrangement uses TRBV5-5 and TRBJ2-2, with TRBD1 matching over 12 bases. Germline-derived CDR1 and CDR2 are SGHKS and YYEKEE (reference sequence). This CDR3 comprises 15 residues. Trimming at V came to 4 bases and at J to 7 bases, leaving 5 bases not matched to a gene. The CDR3 DNA sequence: TGTGCCAGCAGCCGGGACAGGGGGCAGATCGGGGAGCTGTTTTTT. It is translated as CASSRDRGQIGELFF. Variable domain in full (rest from reference TRBV5-5 and TRBJ2-2): DAGVTQSPTHLIKTRGQQVTLRCSPISGHKSVSWYQQVLGQGPQFIFQYYEKEERGRGNFPDRFSARQFPNYSSELNVNALLLGDSALYLCASSRDRGQIGELFFGEGSRLTVL.

As for this clonotype: A junction end diverges from the germline sequence, so it may reflect a read error. V and J are TRBV20-1 and TRBJ2-1; perhaps TRBD1 as D (6 bases). CDR3 length equals 12 residues. CDR1 and CDR2 (germline): DFQATT, SNEGSKA (reference sequence). DNA for the CDR3: TGCAGTGCTACGGGACAATACAACGAGCAGTTCTTC. Protein sequence: CSATGQYNEQFF.

The chain carries TRBV29-1 and TRBJ2-3; D tentatively fits TRBD1 or TRBD2 (6 bases each). V lost 1 base, J lost 4 bases, and 15 bases lay in between. Germline V gene lookup returns CDR1 SQVTM and CDR2 ANQGSEA. This CDR3 comprises 15 residues. This CDR3 is CSVEGGRGGPDTQYF. Here the CDR3 DNA reads TGCAGCGTTGAAGGGGGCAGGGGAGGTCCAGATACGCAGTATTTT.

DNA for the CDR3: TGCGCCAGCAGCCAGGTTGTACAAGGGGTAGCGGATGAGCAGTTCTTC. Amino acid sequence: CASSQVVQGVADEQFF. The chain couples TRBV4-1 to TRBJ2-1; perhaps TRBD2 as D (6 bases). Per the germline V gene, CDR1 is MGHRA and CDR2 is YSYEKL. The CDR3 sequence is 16 residues long. The ends were cut back, 3 bases at V and 8 bases at J, with 20 bases in the middle.

The gene calls are TRBV12-3 or TRBV12-4 and TRBJ2-1, with 11 bases lining up with TRBD2. The CDR3 length is 14 residues. After removal of 5 bases from V and 6 bases from J, the junction contained 3 bases not matched to a gene. CDR3 protein: CASSPSGGPNEQFF. The DNA for the CDR3 is TGTGCCAGCAGTCCTAGCGGGGGGCCCAATGAGCAGTTCTTC.

This clonotype was observed a few times. This chain links TRBV4-2 with TRBJ2-1; TRBD1 agrees at 8 bases. CDR1 and CDR2 from the germline V gene are LGHNA and YNFKEQ. V lost 1 base, J lost 2 bases, and 1 base stayed unmatched. The CDR3 spans 15 residues. The CDR3 is CASSQGQGTYNEQFF. The CDR3 DNA is TGTGCCAGCAGCCAAGGACAGGGGACCTACAATGAGCAGTTCTTC.

The rearrangement joins TRBV27 to TRBJ1-4; D is uncertain. Trimming pared 5 bases from V and 2 bases from J, leaving 12 bases between. This CDR3 is 15 amino acids long. Germline lookup yields CDR1 MNHEY and CDR2 SMNVEV (reference sequence). The CDR3 coding sequence is TGTGCCAGCAGTCCCCAGGAGGCGACTAATGAAAAACTGTTTTTT. This sequence encodes CASSPQEATNEKLFF.

This chain links TRBV11-2 with TRBJ2-1; D ambiguous. The CDR3 is 18 amino acids. Germline V gene lookup returns CDR1 SGHAT and CDR2 FQNNGV. Trimming cost V 5 bases and J 2 bases, with 22 bases left between them. In DNA, the CDR3 is TGTGCCAGCAGCGTACAAGCCTCCGCGGCCGGAGCCTACAATGAGCAGTTCTTC. Its protein product is CASSVQASAAGAYNEQFF. The variable domain in full, with the rest retrieved from reference TRBV11-2 and TRBJ2-1, is EAGVAQSPRYKIIEKRQSVAFWCNPISGHATLYWYQQILGQGPKLLIQFQNNGVVDDSQLPKDRFSAERLKGVDSTLKIQPAKLEDSAVYLCASSVQASAAGAYNEQFFGPGTRLTVL.

This clonotype was picked up one time. V gene TRBV2 combines with J gene TRBJ2-1; 8 bases are a match to TRBD2. The closer fit of TRBJ2-7 to the DNA end suggests the J call may be wrong. Germline V gene sequence: CDR1 SNHLY, CDR2 FYNNEI. The CDR3 is 18 residues long. CDR3: CASSAGLAGTSSYNEQYF. Written as DNA, the CDR3 is TGTGCCAGCAGTGCTGGGCTAGCGGGTACAAGCTCCTACAATGAGCAGTACTTC.

The gene calls are TRBV6-6 and TRBJ2-7; D may be TRBD1 (5 bases). The germline CDR1 and CDR2 sequences are MNHNY and SVGAGI (reference sequence). The CDR3 covers 14 residues. The ends were cut back, 5 bases at V and 1 base at J, with 12 bases in the middle. The CDR3 nucleotides read TGTGCCAGCAGTGCCACCGACAGTTCCTACGAGCAGTACTTC. It encodes CASSATDSSYEQYF.

This clonotype has only a few counts. This chain connects TRBV4-2 to TRBJ1-5, with 9 bases identical to TRBD1. Germline V lookup: CDR1 LGHNA, CDR2 YNFKEQ. With 0 bases clipped from V and 5 bases from J, the junction kept 5 bases outside the gene matches. The CDR3 sequence is 16 residues long. CDR3 DNA sequence: TGTGCCAGCAGCCAAGAACAGGGGGCGGTTGATCAGCCCCAGCATTTT. Translated: CASSQEQGAVDQPQHF.

The V and J genes are TRBV20-1 and TRBJ2-3; D uncertain. Trimming stripped 4 bases from V and 5 bases from J, with 13 bases between. This CDR3 comprises 13 residues. Germline values: CDR1 DFQATT, CDR2 SNEGSKA (reference sequence). The CDR3 DNA reads as TGCAGTGCTAATCCAGGAAGGGTAGATACGCAGTATTTT. Translation gives CSANPGRVDTQYF.

The chain has TRBV2 and TRBJ2-5, with TRBD1 as a possible D gene (5 bases). The germline CDR1 and CDR2 sequences are SNHLY and FYNNEI. V gave up 4 bases and J gave up 0 bases, with 12 bases separating them. The CDR3 has 15 amino acids. The CDR3 here is CASSGQLGYQETQYF. CDR3 DNA: TGTGCCAGCAGTGGACAGCTTGGGTACCAAGAGACCCAGTACTTC.

The chain couples TRBV28 to TRBJ2-5; tentative D call: TRBD2 (7 bases). The DNA end is a closer match to TRBJ2-7, so the J assignment may be wrong. CDR3 length equals 14 residues. CDR1 is MDHEN, CDR2 SYDVKM, per germline. The CDR3 region is CASSFGYREGEQYF. As DNA, the CDR3 is TGTGCCAGCAGTTTTGGTTACAGGGAGGGCGAGCAGTACTTC.

This clonotype was seen only a few times. The rearrangement uses TRBV20-1 and TRBJ1-5, with 8 bases identical to TRBD1. V lost 5 bases and J lost 12; bases outside the gene matches: 15. CDR1 and CDR2 (germline): DFQATT, SNEGSKA (reference sequence). The CDR3 sequence is 14 residues long. CDR3 in DNA: TGCAGTGCTCGGGGAGGGACAGGCACAATCGGCCAGCATTTT. This sequence encodes CSARGGTGTIGQHF.

V gene TRBV29-1 combines with J gene TRBJ2-3; D is unclear. V lost 2 bases and J 8 bases, leaving 14 bases between the germline ends. Germline assignment: CDR1 SQVTM and CDR2 ANQGSEA. This CDR3 region has 13 residues. The CDR3 is CSVEPETPGTQYF. For the CDR3, the DNA is TGCAGCGTTGAACCGGAGACTCCGGGTACGCAGTATTTT.

This chain links TRBV6-1 with TRBJ1-2; no definite D call. From germline, CDR1 is MNHNS and CDR2 SASEGT. The germline V and J ends were trimmed by 0 bases and 4 bases, with 9 bases remaining between them. The CDR3 runs to 14 residues. The CDR3: CASSEAPVRYGYTF. In DNA form, the CDR3 reads TGTGCCAGCAGTGAAGCGCCGGTTCGCTATGGCTACACCTTC.

The table lists this clonotype with a few counts. The chain combines TRBV3-1 with TRBJ2-3; D possibly corresponds to TRBD2 (6 bases). CDR1 LGHDT and CDR2 YNNKEL come from the germline V gene (reference sequence). V was shortened by 3 bases and J by 2 bases, with 21 bases between the two germline ends. The CDR3 covers 18 residues. CDR3 residues: CASSQDGLDYTLTDTQYF. The DNA for the CDR3 is TGTGCCAGCAGCCAGGACGGTTTGGACTATACCCTCACAGATACGCAGTATTTT.